This paragraph reports one T cell receptor beta chain. Its specificity is not known. The data belong to a study of shared clonotypes between healthy human individuals. Notes on the study in general: Generation probabilities of non-shared clonotypes were lower (relative to those shared by all four donors). Across subsets, estimated richness was generally greater for naive than for memory populations. Shared across a few donors were about 4.6% of the naive CD4 clonotypes.

The CDR3 sequence is 14 residues long. Germline CDR1 MNHNY, CDR2 SVGAGI (reference sequence). V lost 7 bases, J lost 4 bases, and 14 bases lay in between. Data came from immunoSEQ multiplex PCR; TCRdb stores just in-frame clones and leaves some out. The sample consists of 2 million to 3 million clones, 93% of them appearing once. This receptor was taken from a man younger than 30 in good health. Some clones in this sample may be carry-over from other donors' samples. V is TRBV6-6 and J is TRBJ2-1, with D maybe TRBD1 (6 bases). Input material: naive CD4+ T cells from PBMCs. Regarding subset: CD45RA+ positively selected. CDR3 sequence (DNA): TGTGCCAGCATCTTCGCACAGGGTTACAATGAGCAGTTCTTC. The encoded protein is CASIFAQGYNEQFF.